This T cell receptor (beta chain) was retrieved from a study of T-cell reconstitution after alpha-beta-depleted transplantation in children. Points from the study as a whole: Reported findings indicate that, about two months after transplant, alpha-beta T cells came from several hundred expanded clones, which were derived from non-depleted graft cells. Diversity of TCRbeta at day 60 was high in some patients, arising from surviving recipient T cells and thymic progenitors. The main origin of T-cell counts and diversity one year after transplant was newly produced T cells.

This clonotype came up many times. Antigen unknown. This CDR3 contains 15 residues. The germline V and J ends were trimmed by 5 bases and 2 bases, with 10 bases remaining between them. Molecular barcoding with unique molecular identifiers was used for the TCRbeta library. TCRdb reprocessed the PCR reads with MiXCR, giving one entry per CDR3 protein. The table records about 240,000 distinct CDR3 sequences, 20% to 30% of them present only once. This clonotype was sampled from a girl aged 2 to 9 with Fanconi anemia, due to receive a stem cell transplant. The material sequenced was PBMCs, taken before TCRalphabeta/CD19-depleted stem cell transplant. The gene calls are TRBV12-3 or TRBV12-4 and TRBJ2-6; D unclear. The CDR3 reads CASSLMPTGANVLTF. CDR3 coding DNA: TGTGCCAGCAGTCTTATGCCAACTGGGGCCAACGTCCTGACTTTC.